The next 18 T cell receptor beta chains were all read from a single sample in a study of cytomegalovirus exposure and HLA in healthy donors. This PCR relied on a set of 60 Vbeta primers and 13 Jbeta primers. This table comes from immunoSEQ multiplex PCR, and its TCRdb copy is limited to in-frame clones, with some not included. Listed are roughly 120,000 clones; around 2.2% falls within the top ten. The sequenced sample was PBMCs. The receptors derive from a man aged 35 to 55 in good health and CMV-seronegative.

This chain links TRBV10-3 with TRBJ2-5; 9 nucleotides align to TRBD1. The DNA end is a closer match to TRBJ2-7, so the J assignment may be wrong. The CDR3 covers 17 residues. Germline lookup yields CDR1 ENHRY and CDR2 SYGVKD. In nucleotides, the CDR3 is TGTGCCATCAGTCCCGCCCCGACAGGGGGGGTCTCCTACGAGCAGTACTTC. The encoded protein is CAISPAPTGGVSYEQYF.

V and J are TRBV7-2 and TRBJ1-1; D gene uncertain. Germline-derived CDR1 and CDR2 are SGHTA and FQGNSA. The CDR3 spans 14 residues. The V and J ends lost 1 base and 1 base respectively, with 7 bases between them. CDR3 sequence (DNA): TGTGCCAGCAGCTTAGGGGCGTCGAACACTGAAGCTTTCTTT. Translation: CASSLGASNTEAFF.

The chain is built from TRBV5-4 and TRBJ2-1, with TRBD2 matching 8 bases. There are 16 residues in the CDR3. The trim removed 3 bases at V and 6 bases at J, leaving 11 bases unmatched. CDR1 and CDR2 from the germline V gene are SGHNT and YYREEE (reference sequence). The chain's CDR3 is CASSWGTGGMVNEQFF. As DNA, the CDR3 is TGTGCCAGCAGCTGGGGTACGGGAGGGATGGTCAATGAGCAGTTCTTC.

This chain uses TRBV7-9 with TRBJ2-1; TRBD2 aligns across 7 bases. The CDR3 has 17 amino acids. CDR1 is SEHNR, CDR2 FQNEAQ, per germline (reference sequence). With V trimmed by 5 bases and J by 2 bases, 12 bases remained unmatched. CDR3 in amino acids: CASSRTPSGFTYNEQFF. The CDR3 bases are TGTGCCAGCAGCCGGACTCCTAGCGGATTTACCTACAATGAGCAGTTCTTC.

The genes are TRBV5-1 and TRBJ1-5, with TRBD1 as a possible D gene (6 bases). The CDR3 covers 13 residues. V was cut by 7 bases and J by 4 bases, with 12 bases left in between. Germline loops: CDR1 SGHRS, CDR2 YFSETQ. The chain's CDR3 is CASSQGTNQPQHF. The CDR3 bases are TGCGCCAGCTCGCAGGGGACAAATCAGCCCCAGCATTTT.

The chain is built from TRBV7-9 and TRBJ2-7; the D is unclear. Trimming cost V 4 bases and J 2 bases, with 18 bases left between them. There are 16 residues in the CDR3. Per the germline V gene, CDR1 is SEHNR and CDR2 is FQNEAQ (reference sequence). CDR3 region: CASSSLNPGLTYEQYF. The CDR3 nucleotides are TGTGCCAGCAGCTCCTTAAACCCGGGTTTAACCTACGAGCAGTACTTC.

The chain combines TRBV15 with TRBJ1-2; D is uncertain. V gave up 3 bases and J gave up 2 bases, with 10 bases separating them. The CDR3 has 14 residues. Germline CDR1 is LNHNV and CDR2 is YYDKDF (reference sequence). CDR3 region: CATSSGGQNYGYTF. DNA for the CDR3: TGTGCCACCAGCAGTGGCGGTCAGAACTATGGCTACACCTTC. The full variable domain, with the rest looked up from reference TRBV15 and TRBJ1-2, is DAMVIQNPRYQVTQFGKPVTLSCSQTLNHNVMYWYQQKSSQAPKLLFHYYDKDFNNEADTPDNFQSRRPNTSFCFLDIRSPGLGDTAMYLCATSSGGQNYGYTFGSGTRLTVV.

The chain recombines TRBV18 with TRBJ1-1, with 8 nucleotides matching TRBD1. The V and J ends lost 8 bases and 1 base, in that order; junction bases with no gene match: 3. Germline values: CDR1 KGHSH, CDR2 LQKENI. CDR3 length: 13 amino acids. CDR3 protein: CASQGAENTEAFF. DNA for the CDR3: TGTGCCAGCCAGGGGGCCGAGAACACTGAAGCTTTCTTT.

The CDR3 region is CASSRTGGIYEQFF. Here the CDR3 DNA reads TGTGCCAGCAGTCGGACAGGGGGTATCTATGAGCAGTTCTTC. V is TRBV28 and J is TRBJ2-1; TRBD1 aligns across 10 bases. The V gene's germline CDR1 is MDHEN and CDR2 SYDVKM. The CDR3 is 14 residues long. With V trimmed by 5 bases and J by 8 bases, 6 bases remained unmatched.

The CDR3 sequence is CASNRAPNEKLFF. CDR3 DNA sequence: TGTGCCAGTAACAGGGCACCTAATGAAAAACTGTTTTTT. The chain links TRBV6-1 to TRBJ1-4; D possibly corresponds to TRBD1 (6 bases). CDR1 is MNHNS and CDR2 is SASEGT in the germline V gene. Trimming took 9 bases from V and 3 from J, leaving 11 bases between them. The CDR3 totals 13 residues.

The rearrangement uses TRBV19 and TRBJ1-6, with D perhaps matching TRBD1 (6 bases). Trimming removed 3 bases at V and 6 bases at J, with 9 bases between. The CDR3 extends over 14 amino acids. Germline V lookup: CDR1 LNHDA, CDR2 SQIVND (reference sequence). CDR3 bases: TGTGCCAGTAGTATCGGACAGACTAATTCACCCCTCCACTTT. It translates to CASSIGQTNSPLHF.

This rearrangement joins TRBV5-4 to TRBJ1-1, with a tentative D call TRBD1 (6 bases). Germline CDR1 and CDR2: SGHNT and YYREEE (reference sequence). V lost 5 bases and J 5 bases, leaving 13 bases between the germline ends. The CDR3 loop spans 13 amino acids. CDR3 loop: CASSPGGATEAFF. CDR3 bases: TGTGCCAGCAGTCCGGGGGGCGCGACTGAAGCTTTCTTT. Together with reference TRBV5-4 and TRBJ1-1, the CDR3 gives the full variable domain: ETGVTQSPTHLIKTRGQQVTLRCSSQSGHNTVSWYQQALGQGPQFIFQYYREEENGRGNFPPRFSGLQFPNYSSELNVNALELDDSALYLCASSPGGATEAFFGQGTRLTVV.

CDR3 DNA: TGTGCCAGCAGCTTCAGGGGGGCGGGAGGCTACACCTTC. Amino acid sequence: CASSFRGAGGYTF. J is TRBJ1-2 and V is TRBV5-6; 7 bases agree with TRBD1. The J segment lost 8 bases and the V segment lost 2 bases, leaving 6 bases of the junction unmatched. CDR1 SGHDT and CDR2 YYEEEE come from the germline V gene. The CDR3 is made up of 13 amino acids.

This chain links TRBV5-1 with TRBJ2-2; tentatively, D is TRBD2 (6 bases). Between the trimmed V and J ends, which lost 0 bases and 0 bases, there was a span of 6 bases. CDR1 is SGHRS and CDR2 is YFSETQ in the germline V gene. The CDR3 runs to 15 residues. The CDR3: CASSLGTTNTGELFF. The CDR3 DNA sequence: TGCGCCAGCAGCTTGGGGACTACGAACACCGGGGAGCTGTTTTTT.

The chain employs TRBV25-1 and TRBJ1-2; 7 bases fit TRBD1. From germline, CDR1 is MGHDK and CDR2 SYGVNS. The CDR3 sequence is 15 residues long. V trimming: 5 bases; J trimming: 3 bases; junction bases outside the gene matches: 9. CDR3 sequence: CASSQSTGVDYGYTF. The DNA for the CDR3 is TGTGCCAGCAGTCAGAGTACAGGGGTCGACTATGGCTACACCTTC.

This chain joins TRBV7-2 and TRBJ2-5; perhaps TRBD2 as D (5 bases). The CDR3 has 11 amino acids. V was cut by 5 bases and J by 9 bases, with 10 bases left in between. Germline CDR1 is SGHTA and CDR2 is FQGNSA. The CDR3 protein is CASSAGDAQYF. CDR3 DNA sequence: TGTGCCAGCAGCGCCGGGGATGCCCAGTACTTC.

Written as DNA, the CDR3 is TGTGCCAGCAGCTCCCCGGGCAGGGCTAGCTCTGGGGCCAACGTCCTGACTTTC. It specifies CASSSPGRASSGANVLTF. The J gene is TRBJ2-6, the V gene TRBV5-5, with a possible D match to TRBD1 (5 bases). The CDR3 is 18 amino acids. The V end lost 3 bases, the J end lost 0 bases, and 16 bases lay between the germline ends. Germline assignment: CDR1 SGHKS and CDR2 YYEKEE (reference sequence).

This sequence joins TRBV21-1 and TRBJ1-1; TRBD1 was called by the table and not checked on the DNA. TRBV21-1 is a pseudogene. The CDR3 contains 13 residues. CDR3 bases: TGTGCCGGCTACTACAGGGGCTTGGTTGAAGCTTTCTTT. It is translated as CAGYYRGLVEAFF.